A single sample is the source of the 25 T cell receptor beta chains below, sequenced in a study of CD8 T cells in ankylosing spondylitis. In TCRdb, the 5' RACE reads were re-called with MiXCR into one record per CDR3 protein. In the table there are around 450,000 distinct CDR3 sequences, roughly 27% of which are singletons. Regarding the study as a whole: Ankylosing spondylitis blood seemed to carry a telltale TCR beta motif made of several highly homologous variants.

No antigen is known for these receptors. The source material was blood, either unsorted or a sorted T cell fraction (not recorded which). All receptors derive from a male donor with ankylosing spondylitis.

This clonotype has just a few counts. The V and J genes are TRBV5-1 and TRBJ2-1; 10 bases align to TRBD2. This CDR3 has 18 amino acids. Germline V gene data show CDR1 as SGHRS and CDR2 as YFSETQ. V gave up 1 base and J gave up 1 base; unmatched junction bases: 8. The CDR3 DNA reads TGCGCCAGCAGCTTGTCCAGCGGGAGGGCCGAATCCTACAATGAGCAGTTCTTC. Its translation: CASSLSSGRAESYNEQFF.

This clonotype was seen repeatedly, ten times or more. The CDR3: CASSYPTSGGDTQYF. The CDR3 nucleotides are TGTGCCAGCAGCTATCCAACCTCAGGGGGAGATACGCAGTATTTT. The V and J genes are TRBV12-3 or TRBV12-4 and TRBJ2-3; 7 nucleotides align to TRBD1. The V gene end was trimmed by 6 bases and the J gene end by 5 bases; junction bases not matched to a gene: 11. This CDR3 region has 15 residues.

The table lists this clonotype with many counts. V gene TRBV11-2 combines with J gene TRBJ1-1; possibly TRBD1 for D (5 bases). CDR3 length equals 15 residues. Between the trimmed V and J ends, which lost 2 bases and 1 base, there was a span of 11 bases. Germline assignment: CDR1 SGHAT and CDR2 FQNNGV. The CDR3, as DNA: TGTGCCAGCAGCTTACTAAGGGGCGCGAACACTGAAGCTTTCTTT. Residues: CASSLLRGANTEAFF. The full variable domain, its missing parts supplied by reference TRBV11-2 and TRBJ1-1, is EAGVAQSPRYKIIEKRQSVAFWCNPISGHATLYWYQQILGQGPKLLIQFQNNGVVDDSQLPKDRFSAERLKGVDSTLKIQPAKLEDSAVYLCASSLLRGANTEAFFGQGTRLTVV.

V is TRBV6-5 and J is TRBJ2-1; unclear D gene. Germline CDR1 MNHEY, CDR2 SVGAGI. V was cut by 6 bases and J by 8 bases, with 11 bases left in between. CDR3 length: 12 residues. This chain's CDR3 is CASSSSWHEQFF. The CDR3 bases are TGTGCCAGCAGCTCTAGTTGGCATGAGCAGTTCTTC.

V gene TRBV12-3 or TRBV12-4 combines with J gene TRBJ2-5; TRBD1 matches 8 bases. The CDR3 totals 14 residues. The trim removed 3 bases at V and 3 bases at J, leaving 3 bases unmatched. The CDR3 coding sequence is TGTGCCAGCAGTTTCGACAGGGGTAAAGAGACCCAGTACTTC. Translating it yields CASSFDRGKETQYF.

V is TRBV7-2 and J is TRBJ1-4; TRBD1 might be the D (5 bases). The CDR3 sequence is 15 residues long. Germline-derived CDR1 and CDR2 are SGHTA and FQGNSA. V lost 5 bases and J 5 bases, leaving 15 bases between the germline ends. The CDR3 sequence is CASSPTGTANEKLFF. The CDR3 DNA reads as TGTGCCAGCAGCCCAACCGGGACGGCAAATGAAAAACTGTTTTTT.

The chain employs TRBV5-1 and TRBJ2-1; possibly TRBD2 for D (6 bases). The CDR3 runs to 16 residues. Germline lookup yields CDR1 SGHRS and CDR2 YFSETQ. V was cut by 9 bases and J by 4 bases, with 23 bases left in between. The CDR3 reads CATASGVGSLYNEQFF. The CDR3 DNA sequence: TGCGCCACCGCCTCGGGAGTAGGGTCCCTTTACAATGAGCAGTTCTTC.

V gene TRBV7-2 combines with J gene TRBJ2-1; D possibly corresponds to TRBD2 (6 bases). Looked up from germline, CDR1 is SGHTA and CDR2 is FQGNSA. V lost 0 bases, J lost 2 bases, and 17 bases lay in between. This CDR3 is built from 18 residues. For the CDR3, the DNA is TGTGCCAGCAGCTTAGCCCGAGGGACTGGAAGAACCTACAATGAGCAGTTCTTC. This codes for CASSLARGTGRTYNEQFF.

This clonotype was recorded a few times. This chain joins TRBV10-2 and TRBJ1-4; D unclear. The ends were cut back, 3 bases at V and 8 bases at J, with 13 bases in the middle. The CDR3 length is 14 residues. Germline values: CDR1 WSHSY, CDR2 SAAADI. The CDR3 nucleotides read TGCGCCAGCAGTGAACGCGGCGGGGAAGAAAAACTGTTTTTT. Its translation: CASSERGGEEKLFF.

This clonotype was detected a few times. This chain links TRBV3-1 with TRBJ2-3; the match to TRBD2 covers 10 bases. CDR3 size: 15 residues. The junction had 10 bases not matched to a gene; V was cut back by 6 bases and J by 7 bases. The V gene's germline CDR1 is LGHDT and CDR2 YNNKEL (reference sequence). Here the CDR3 reads CASSRTSGGSNTQYF. CDR3 DNA: TGTGCCAGCAGTCGGACTAGCGGAGGGTCGAATACGCAGTATTTT.

The chain links TRBV6-1 to TRBJ2-7; D not resolved. Germline-derived CDR1 and CDR2 are MNHNS and SASEGT. The CDR3 contains 11 residues. Deletions cut 6 bases from V and 4 bases from J, with 7 bases between. CDR3 bases: TGTGCCAGCAGGGTCAATTACGAGCAGTACGTC. It is translated as CASRVNYEQYV.

This clonotype was picked up a small number of times. The chain combines TRBV20-1 with TRBJ2-2; possible D gene TRBD1, 6 bases. The ends were cut back, 3 bases at V and 3 bases at J, with 20 bases in the middle. This CDR3 region has 17 residues. The V gene's germline CDR1 is DFQATT and CDR2 SNEGSKA (reference sequence). DNA for the CDR3: TGCAGTGCTAGGGGGGCCGGAAGCGGACATGACACCGGGGAGCTGTTTTTT. It codes for CSARGAGSGHDTGELFF.

In its sample, this clonotype was seen a few times. The J gene is TRBJ2-1, the V gene TRBV10-3, with TRBD2 identical over 11 bases. CDR1 and CDR2 (germline): ENHRY, SYGVKD. The CDR3 is made up of 18 amino acids. The V and J ends lost 10 bases and 0 bases, in that order; junction bases with no gene match: 14. CDR3 nucleotides: TGTGCCACATACCCGGGGGTAGCGGGAGGGGCCTCCTACAATGAGCAGTTCTTC. Amino acids: CATYPGVAGGASYNEQFF.

This chain joins TRBV5-6 and TRBJ2-2, with D uncertain. Germline V lookup: CDR1 SGHDT, CDR2 YYEEEE. Trimming stripped 0 bases from V and 3 bases from J, with 12 bases between. There are 16 residues in the CDR3. CDR3 sequence: CASSLAVGTHTGELFF. The CDR3 DNA sequence: TGTGCCAGCAGCTTGGCCGTGGGAACGCACACCGGGGAGCTGTTTTTT.

The rearrangement joins TRBV12-3 or TRBV12-4 to TRBJ1-1; D unclear. V lost 5 bases and J 1 base, leaving 11 bases between the germline ends. The CDR3 covers 14 residues. CDR3 protein: CASSNRGRNTEAFF. Written as DNA, the CDR3 is TGTGCCAGCAGTAACCGCGGAAGGAACACTGAAGCTTTCTTT.

CDR3 residues: CASSQTGLSYTF. CDR3 coding DNA: TGTGCCAGCAGCCAGACTGGTTTGAGCTACACCTTC. This chain uses TRBV14 with TRBJ1-2; D uncertain. The CDR3 runs 12 residues. Trimming took off 3 bases at V and 9 bases at J, with 11 bases between the two ends. The germline CDR1 and CDR2 sequences are SGHDN and FVKESK.

This clonotype appeared a few times. The chain joins TRBV29-1 to TRBJ2-7; TRBD1 matches 7 bases. The length of the CDR3 is 11 residues. V lost 5 bases and J lost 7; bases outside the gene matches: 5. Germline V gene lookup returns CDR1 SQVTM and CDR2 ANQGSEA. CDR3 amino acids: CSVRTGQEQYV. In nucleotides, the CDR3 is TGCAGCGTTCGAACGGGACAGGAGCAGTACGTC.

The table lists this clonotype with many counts. The genes are TRBV27 and TRBJ2-7, with 11 positions matching TRBD2. The CDR3 totals 15 residues. Per germline, CDR1 MNHEY and CDR2 SMNVEV (reference sequence). After removal of 2 bases from V and 0 bases from J, the junction contained 0 bases not matched to a gene. The CDR3 nucleotides are TGTGCCAGCAGTTTAACTAGCGGGAGCTCCTACGAGCAGTACGTC. It yields the protein CASSLTSGSSYEQYV.

This clonotype came up a few times. The rearrangement uses TRBV14 and TRBJ1-1, with D maybe TRBD1 (5 bases). There are 16 residues in the CDR3. Germline loops: CDR1 SGHDN, CDR2 FVKESK. V lost 3 bases and J 2 bases, leaving 16 bases between the germline ends. In DNA form, the CDR3 reads TGTGCCAGCAGCCAGGACAACCGGATATCCAACACTGAAGCTTTCTTT. As protein: CASSQDNRISNTEAFF. The whole variable domain, remainder taken from reference TRBV14 and TRBJ1-1, is EAGVTQFPSHSVIEKGQTVTLRCDPISGHDNLYWYRRVMGKEIKFLLHFVKESKQDESGMPNNRFLAERTGGTYSTLKVQPAELEDSGVYFCASSQDNRISNTEAFFGQGTRLTVV.

This clonotype was seen many times. The chain uses TRBV5-5 and TRBJ1-4; D unclear. Trimming removed 4 bases from V and 5 bases from J, with 15 bases in between. Germline V gene data show CDR1 as SGHKS and CDR2 as YYEKEE (reference sequence). This CDR3 contains 15 residues. The CDR3 region has the DNA TGTGCCAGCAGCCCCCCCGGGAACTTGAATGAAAAACTGTTTTTT. Amino acid sequence: CASSPPGNLNEKLFF. Drawing the rest from reference TRBV5-5 and TRBJ1-4, the complete variable domain is DAGVTQSPTHLIKTRGQQVTLRCSPISGHKSVSWYQQVLGQGPQFIFQYYEKEERGRGNFPDRFSARQFPNYSSELNVNALLLGDSALYLCASSPPGNLNEKLFFGSGTQLSVL.

Written as DNA, the CDR3 is TGTGCCACCAGCGCGAACACCGGGGAGCTGTTTTTT. Its protein product is CATSANTGELFF. The V gene is TRBV24-1, the J gene TRBJ2-2; D call uncertain. Deletions cut 7 bases from V and 0 bases from J, with 2 bases between. This CDR3 spans 12 amino acids. Germline-derived CDR1 and CDR2 are KGHDR and SFDVKD.

Turning to this clonotype: One junction end disagrees with the germline gene, perhaps due to a read error. The chain is built from TRBV6-1 and TRBJ2-7; 10 nucleotides agree with TRBD2. Germline-derived CDR1 and CDR2 are MNHNS and SASEGT. The CDR3 totals 13 residues. This chain's CDR3 is CASSEVSSGSGRF. In nucleotides, the CDR3 is TGTGCCAGCAGTGAAGTGTCTAGCGGGAGTGGAAGGTTC.

This clonotype has only a few counts. The chain links TRBV6-2 or TRBV6-3 to TRBJ2-7; D is perhaps TRBD1 (6 bases). The V end was cut by 0 bases, the J end by 5 bases, with 17 bases between. This CDR3 region has 16 residues. Germline CDR1 is MNHEY and CDR2 is SVGEGT. In DNA, the CDR3 is TGTGCCAGCAGTTACTCCTCCGGTCTGGGGGCTAACGAGCAGTACTTC. Protein: CASSYSSGLGANEQYF.

As concerns this clonotype: This may come from a read error, since a much larger clone is one base off. CDR3 nucleotides: TGTGCCAGCCGTAAGAACACTGAAGCTTTCTTT. Protein: CASRKNTEAFF. The chain is built from TRBV12-3 or TRBV12-4 and TRBJ1-1; D unresolved. CDR3 length: 11 amino acids. V was pared by 8 bases and J by 1 base, with 5 bases between.

J is TRBJ2-7 and V is TRBV18; 7 bases map to TRBD2. After removal of 3 bases from V and 6 bases from J, the junction contained 5 bases not matched to a gene. This CDR3 has 13 amino acids. CDR1 KGHSH and CDR2 LQKENI come from the germline V gene. The CDR3 spells CASSPQTSSEQYV. DNA of the CDR3: TGTGCCAGCTCACCTCAGACTAGCAGCGAGCAGTACGTC.